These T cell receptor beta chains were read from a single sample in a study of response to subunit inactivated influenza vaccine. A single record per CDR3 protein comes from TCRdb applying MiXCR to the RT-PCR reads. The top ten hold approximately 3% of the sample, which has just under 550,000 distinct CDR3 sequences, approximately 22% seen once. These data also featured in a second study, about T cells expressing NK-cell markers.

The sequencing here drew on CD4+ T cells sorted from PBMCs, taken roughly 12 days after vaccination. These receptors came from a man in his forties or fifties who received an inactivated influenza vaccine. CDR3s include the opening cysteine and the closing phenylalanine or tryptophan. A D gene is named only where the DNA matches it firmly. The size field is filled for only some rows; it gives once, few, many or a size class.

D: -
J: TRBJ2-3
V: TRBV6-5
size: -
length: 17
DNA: TGTGCCAGCAGTTACTCGAGGATGTTGTCCAGCACAGATACGCAGTATTTT
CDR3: CASSYSRMLSSTDTQYF

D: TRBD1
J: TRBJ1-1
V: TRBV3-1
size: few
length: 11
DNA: TGTGCCAGCAGACTCGGACAGGCGGCTTTCTTT
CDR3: CASRLGQAAFF

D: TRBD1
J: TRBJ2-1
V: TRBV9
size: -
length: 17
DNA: TGTGCCAGCAGCGTCAGAGGGGGCTCCCTTGGGGACAATGAGCAGTTCTTC
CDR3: CASSVRGGSLGDNEQFF

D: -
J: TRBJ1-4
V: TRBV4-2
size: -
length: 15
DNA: TGTGCCAGCAGCCCAGCTGGGGACTATAATGAAAAACTGTTTTTT
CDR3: CASSPAGDYNEKLFF

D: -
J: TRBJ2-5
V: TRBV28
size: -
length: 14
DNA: TGTGCCAGCAGTTTACCCCAACGGGGTTGGACCCAGTACTTC
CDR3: CASSLPQRGWTQYF

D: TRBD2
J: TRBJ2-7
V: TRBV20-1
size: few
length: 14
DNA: TGCAGTGCTAAACTAGCGGGAGGGCCTGGCGAGCAGTACTTC
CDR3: CSAKLAGGPGEQYF

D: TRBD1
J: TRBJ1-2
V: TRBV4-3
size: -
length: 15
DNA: TGCGCCAGCAGCCAAGAGGGACAGATGAACTATGGCTACACCTTC
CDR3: CASSQEGQMNYGYTF

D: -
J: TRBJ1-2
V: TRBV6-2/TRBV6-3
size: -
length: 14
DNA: TGTGCCAGCAGTTACGTTGGCAGGGGCTATGGCTACACCTTC
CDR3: CASSYVGRGYGYTF

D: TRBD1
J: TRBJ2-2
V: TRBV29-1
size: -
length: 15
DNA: TGCAGCGCCCAAAAAGGGACAGCCAACACCGGGGAGCTGTTTTTT
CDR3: CSAQKGTANTGELFF

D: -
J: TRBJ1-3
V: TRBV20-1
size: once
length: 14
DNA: TGCAGTGCCATGTATGGGGCGGCTGGAAACACCATATATTTT
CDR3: CSAMYGAAGNTIYF

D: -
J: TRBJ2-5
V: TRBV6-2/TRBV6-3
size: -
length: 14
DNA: TGTGCCAGCAGTCCAACCGGGACCGTCGGGACCCAGTACTTC
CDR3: CASSPTGTVGTQYF

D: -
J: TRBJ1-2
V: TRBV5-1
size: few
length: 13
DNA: TGCGCCAGCAGCTTGTTACAGGGAGAAGGCTACACCTTC
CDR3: CASSLLQGEGYTF

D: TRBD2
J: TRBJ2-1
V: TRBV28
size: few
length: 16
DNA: TGTGCCAGCAGTTTGCCTAGCGGGATTTCCTACAATGAGCAGTTCTTC
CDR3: CASSLPSGISYNEQFF

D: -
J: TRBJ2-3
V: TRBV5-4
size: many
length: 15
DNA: TGTGCCAGCAGCTTGGGGTCATATGGCACAGATACGCAGTATTTT
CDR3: CASSLGSYGTDTQYF

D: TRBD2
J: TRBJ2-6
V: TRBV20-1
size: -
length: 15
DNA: TGCAGTGCCCAGCGGGGTCACTCTGGGGCCAACGTCCTGACTTTC
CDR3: CSAQRGHSGANVLTF

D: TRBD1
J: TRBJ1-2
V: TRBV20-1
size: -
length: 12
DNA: TGCAGTGCGACAGGGGAGGGCTATGGCTACACCTTC
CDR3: CSATGEGYGYTF

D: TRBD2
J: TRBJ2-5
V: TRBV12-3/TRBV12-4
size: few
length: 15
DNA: TGTGCCAGCAGTTCCTTAGCGGGGGGGGCTGAGACCCAGTACTTC
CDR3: CASSSLAGGAETQYF

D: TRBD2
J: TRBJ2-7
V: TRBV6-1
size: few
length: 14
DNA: TGTGCCAGCAGATCGAGCGGGAGGGTTTACGAGCAGTACTTC
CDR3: CASRSSGRVYEQYF

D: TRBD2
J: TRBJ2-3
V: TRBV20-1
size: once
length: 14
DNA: TGCAGTGCTAGGGCCCAGCGGGGGACAGATACGCAGTATTTT
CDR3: CSARAQRGTDTQYF

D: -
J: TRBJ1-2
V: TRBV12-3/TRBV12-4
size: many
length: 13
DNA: TGTGCCAGCAGTTTAAGGGGAAGCTATGGCTACACCTTC
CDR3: CASSLRGSYGYTF

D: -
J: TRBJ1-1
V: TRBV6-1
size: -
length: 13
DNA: TGTGCCAGCAGTGAACCCTTTGCTACTGAAGCTTTCTTT
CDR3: CASSEPFATEAFF

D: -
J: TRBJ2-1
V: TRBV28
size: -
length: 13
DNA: TGTGCCAGCAGTTTAGAATGGAGCAATGAGCAGTTCTTC
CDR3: CASSLEWSNEQFF

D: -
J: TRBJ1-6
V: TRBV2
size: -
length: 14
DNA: TGTGCCAGCAGTAGCCGGGACAATAATTCACCCCTCCACTTT
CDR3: CASSSRDNNSPLHF

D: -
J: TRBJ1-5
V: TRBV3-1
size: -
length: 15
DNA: TGTGCCAGCAGCCAAGCATCAAGAGGCAATCAGCCCCAGCATTTT
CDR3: CASSQASRGNQPQHF

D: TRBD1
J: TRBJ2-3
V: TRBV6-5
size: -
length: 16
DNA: TGTGCCAGCAGTTACTCGGACAGGGGGCGCGGTGATACGCAGTATTTT
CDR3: CASSYSDRGRGDTQYF

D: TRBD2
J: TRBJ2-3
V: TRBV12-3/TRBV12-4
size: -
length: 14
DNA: TGTGCCAGCAATTCAAACGGGGGGGCAGATACGCAGTATTTT
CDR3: CASNSNGGADTQYF

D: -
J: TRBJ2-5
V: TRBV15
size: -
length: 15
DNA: TGTGCCACCAGCAAGTCTTCGAAACACCAAGAGACCCAGTACTTC
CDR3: CATSKSSKHQETQYF

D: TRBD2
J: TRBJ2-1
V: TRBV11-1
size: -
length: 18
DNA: TGTGCCAGCAGCTTAGCGAAGCTAGCGGGTAGCTCCTACAATGAGCAGTTCTTC
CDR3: CASSLAKLAGSSYNEQFF

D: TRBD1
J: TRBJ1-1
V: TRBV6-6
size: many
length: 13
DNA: TGTGCCAGCAGTGCGGACAGGGACACTGAAGCTTTCTTT
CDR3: CASSADRDTEAFF

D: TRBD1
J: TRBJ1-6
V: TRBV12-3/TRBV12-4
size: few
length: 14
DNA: TGTGCCAGCAGTTCGTCAGGGGGTAATTCACCCCTCCACTTT
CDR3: CASSSSGGNSPLHF

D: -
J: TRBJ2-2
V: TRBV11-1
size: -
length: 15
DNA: TGTGCCAGCAGGCACGGACGGACCAGCACCGGGGAGCTGTTTTTT
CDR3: CASRHGRTSTGELFF

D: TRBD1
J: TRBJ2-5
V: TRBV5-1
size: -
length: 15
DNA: TGCGCCAGCAGCTACGGGACAGGGGGCCAAGAGACCCAGTACTTC
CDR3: CASSYGTGGQETQYF

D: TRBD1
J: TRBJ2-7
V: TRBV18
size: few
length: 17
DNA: TGTGCCAGCTCAGATACTCCGGACAGGTGGAGCTCCTACGAGCAGTACTTC
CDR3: CASSDTPDRWSSYEQYF

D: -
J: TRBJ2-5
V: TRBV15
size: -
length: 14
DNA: TGTGCCACCAGCAGAGTGGGGAAGGGGGAGACCCAGTACTTC
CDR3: CATSRVGKGETQYF

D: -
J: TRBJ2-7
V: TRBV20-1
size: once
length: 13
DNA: TGCAGTGCTAGTAGTGCTAGCTCCTACGAGCAGTACTTC
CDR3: CSASSASSYEQYF

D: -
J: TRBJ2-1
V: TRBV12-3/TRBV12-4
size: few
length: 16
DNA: TGTGCCAGCAGCTCAGGGGTAGCGGCCCTTTACAATGAGCAGTTCTTC
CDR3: CASSSGVAALYNEQFF

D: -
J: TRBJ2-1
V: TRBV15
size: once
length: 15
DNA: TGTGCCACCAGCAGAGGTGGGGTCTCCTACAATGAGCAGTTCTTC
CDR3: CATSRGGVSYNEQFF

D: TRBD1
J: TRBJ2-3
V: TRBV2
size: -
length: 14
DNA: TGTGCCAGCAGGGCAGGGGGCGGGACAGATACGCAGTATTTT
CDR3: CASRAGGGTDTQYF

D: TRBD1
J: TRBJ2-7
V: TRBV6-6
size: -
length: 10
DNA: TGTGCCAGCGGGACAGTCGAGCAGTACTTC
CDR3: CASGTVEQYF

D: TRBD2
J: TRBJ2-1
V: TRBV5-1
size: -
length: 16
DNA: TGCACCAGCAGCTTGGCGGGGGGGGTTGCCTACAATGAGCAGTTCTTC
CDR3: CTSSLAGGVAYNEQFF

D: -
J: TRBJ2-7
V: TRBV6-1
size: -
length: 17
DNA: TGTGCCAGCAGGGCCAGGATGCGGGCAGGGGAGGGCTACGAGCAGTACTTC
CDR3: CASRARMRAGEGYEQYF

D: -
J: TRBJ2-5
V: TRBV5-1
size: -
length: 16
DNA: TGCGCCAGCAGCCCCTCCCCCGGGGCCCACCAAGAGACCCAGTACTTC
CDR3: CASSPSPGAHQETQYF

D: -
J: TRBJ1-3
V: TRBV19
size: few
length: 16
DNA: TGTGCCAGTAGTATGGGGCAGTCGGTTACTGGAAACACCATATATTTT
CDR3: CASSMGQSVTGNTIYF

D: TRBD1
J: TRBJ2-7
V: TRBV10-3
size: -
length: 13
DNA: TGTGCCACCACCGGGACAGGGGACTACGAGCAGTACTTC
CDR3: CATTGTGDYEQYF

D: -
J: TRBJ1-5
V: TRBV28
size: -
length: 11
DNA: TGTGCCAGCAACCTAAGAGGACCCCAGCATTTT
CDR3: CASNLRGPQHF

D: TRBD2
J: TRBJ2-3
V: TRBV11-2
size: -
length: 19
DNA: TGTGCCAGCAGCTTAAATTCTTTGTCTAGCGGGGGGGCCAGAGATACGCAGTATTTT
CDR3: CASSLNSLSSGGARDTQYF

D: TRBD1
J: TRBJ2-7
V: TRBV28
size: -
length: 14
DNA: TGTGCCAGCGTTCCGGGACAGGGCTCCCACGAGCAGTACTTC
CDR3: CASVPGQGSHEQYF

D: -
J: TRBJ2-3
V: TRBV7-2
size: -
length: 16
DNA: TGTGCCAGCAGCCCTACCGTGCGGGGGCCAACAGATACGCAGTATTTT
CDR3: CASSPTVRGPTDTQYF

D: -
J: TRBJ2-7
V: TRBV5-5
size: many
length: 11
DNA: TGTGCCAGCAGCGCCCGCTACGAGCAGTACTTC
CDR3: CASSARYEQYF

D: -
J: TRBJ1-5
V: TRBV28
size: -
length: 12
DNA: TGTGCCAGCAGTTCGGACCTCCGGCCCCAGCATTTT
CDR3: CASSSDLRPQHF

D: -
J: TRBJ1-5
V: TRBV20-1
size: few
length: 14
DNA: TGCAGTGCCAAAGGACAGTTTAGCAATCAGCCCCAGCATTTT
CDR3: CSAKGQFSNQPQHF

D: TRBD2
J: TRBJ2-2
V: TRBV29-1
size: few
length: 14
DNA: TGCAGCGTTGCAGCGGGATCGAACACCGGGGAGCTGTTTTTT
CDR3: CSVAAGSNTGELFF

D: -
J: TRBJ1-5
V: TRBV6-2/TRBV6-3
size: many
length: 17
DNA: TGTGCCAGCAGTTACTCGTATGGGAGTGGAAGCAATCAGCCCCAGCATTTT
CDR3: CASSYSYGSGSNQPQHF

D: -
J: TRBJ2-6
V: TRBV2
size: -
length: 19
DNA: TGTGCCAGCAGTGAAGCTCTTGGGGGTTTCGACTCTGGGGCCAACGTCCTGACTTTC
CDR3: CASSEALGGFDSGANVLTF